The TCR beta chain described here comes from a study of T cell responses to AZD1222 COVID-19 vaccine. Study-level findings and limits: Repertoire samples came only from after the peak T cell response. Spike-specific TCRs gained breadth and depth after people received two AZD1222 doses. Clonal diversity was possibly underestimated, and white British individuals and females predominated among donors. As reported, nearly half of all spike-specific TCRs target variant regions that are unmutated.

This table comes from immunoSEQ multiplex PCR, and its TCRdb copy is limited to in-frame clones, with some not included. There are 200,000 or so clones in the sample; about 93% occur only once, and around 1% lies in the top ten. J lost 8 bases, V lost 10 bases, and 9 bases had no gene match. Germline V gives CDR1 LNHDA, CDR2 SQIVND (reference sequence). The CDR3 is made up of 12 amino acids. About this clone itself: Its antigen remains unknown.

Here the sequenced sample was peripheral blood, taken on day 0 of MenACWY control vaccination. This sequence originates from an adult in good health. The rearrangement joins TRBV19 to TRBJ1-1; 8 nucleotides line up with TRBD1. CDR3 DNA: TGTGCCACCCGGGACAGGACCAGCGAAGCTTTCTTT. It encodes CATRDRTSEAFF.